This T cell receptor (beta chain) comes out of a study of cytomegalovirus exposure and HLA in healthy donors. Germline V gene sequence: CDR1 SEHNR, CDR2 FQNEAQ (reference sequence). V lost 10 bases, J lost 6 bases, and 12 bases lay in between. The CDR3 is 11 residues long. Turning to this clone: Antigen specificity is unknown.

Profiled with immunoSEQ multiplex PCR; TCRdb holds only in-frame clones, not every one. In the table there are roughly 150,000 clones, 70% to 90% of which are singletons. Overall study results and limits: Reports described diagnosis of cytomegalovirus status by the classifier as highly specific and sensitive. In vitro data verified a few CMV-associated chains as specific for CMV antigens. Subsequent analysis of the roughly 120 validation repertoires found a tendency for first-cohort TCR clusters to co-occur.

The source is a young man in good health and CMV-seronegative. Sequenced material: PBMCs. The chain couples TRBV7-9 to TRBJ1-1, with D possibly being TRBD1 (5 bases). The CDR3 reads CAIRGGPEAFF. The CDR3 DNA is TGTGCCATAAGGGGTGGCCCTGAAGCTTTCTTT.